One sample yielded the 29 T cell receptor beta chains listed below, sequenced in a study of T-cell memory formation after mild COVID-19. TCRdb analysed the 5' RACE reads with MiXCR anew, one entry per CDR3 protein. The sample records some 290,000 distinct CDR3 sequences, 15% to 20% being singletons. What was sequenced was PBMCs or a T cell subset sorted from them (not recorded which). These TCRs come from a man aged 18-30 years who had mild COVID-19 (a few samples of this study predate the infection). Cell type and time point are not known.

This clonotype has a handful of counts. The chain joins TRBV15 to TRBJ2-3; D gene ambiguous. V gave up 5 bases and J gave up 1 base, with 10 bases separating them. The CDR3 length is 14 residues. Germline loops: CDR1 LNHNV, CDR2 YYDKDF (reference sequence). The CDR3 DNA reads as TGTGCCACCAGCGCCCCGGACCGCACAGATACGCAGTATTTT. Translation gives CATSAPDRTDTQYF. The complete variable domain, with remaining parts taken from reference TRBV15 and TRBJ2-3, reads DAMVIQNPRYQVTQFGKPVTLSCSQTLNHNVMYWYQQKSSQAPKLLFHYYDKDFNNEADTPDNFQSRRPNTSFCFLDIRSPGLGDTAMYLCATSAPDRTDTQYFGPGTRLTVL.

The sample holds a few counts of this clonotype. This chain's CDR3 is CASSIPGLAGTDTQYF. The CDR3 DNA follows: TGTGCCAGCAGTATCCCGGGACTAGCGGGGACTGATACGCAGTATTTT. This chain links TRBV28 with TRBJ2-3; 13 bases agree with TRBD2. CDR1 is MDHEN and CDR2 is SYDVKM in the germline V gene. The CDR3 covers 16 residues. Trimming took 5 bases from V and 6 from J; bases not matched to a gene: 8.

This sequence joins TRBV10-3 and TRBJ2-3; no clear D gene. Trimming cost V 5 bases and J 5 bases, with 5 bases left between them. Germline-derived CDR1 and CDR2 are ENHRY and SYGVKD. The CDR3 length is 11 residues. The CDR3 region has the DNA TGTGCCATCAGTTGGGGAGATACGCAGTATTTT. This gives the protein CAISWGDTQYF.

This clonotype was observed a few times. This chain connects TRBV20-1 to TRBJ2-7; 10 positions match TRBD2. V gave up 6 bases and J gave up 0 bases; unmatched junction bases: 5. Looked up from germline, CDR1 is DFQATT and CDR2 is SNEGSKA (reference sequence). CDR3 length equals 14 residues. The CDR3 loop reads CSAGLAGDSYEQYF. CDR3 nucleotides: TGCAGTGCAGGTCTAGCGGGGGACTCCTACGAGCAGTACTTC.

The rearrangement joins TRBV9 to TRBJ2-1, with 7 bases that match TRBD1. CDR3 length: 14 amino acids. Trimming cost V 5 bases and J 4 bases; bases outside gene matches: 6. Germline CDR1 SGDLS, CDR2 YYNGEE. CDR3 loop: CASSDRDGYNEQFF. The CDR3 DNA sequence: TGTGCCAGCAGTGACAGGGATGGATACAATGAGCAGTTCTTC.

This clonotype was observed a handful of times. V and J are TRBV12-3 or TRBV12-4 and TRBJ2-5, with D perhaps matching TRBD1 (5 bases). CDR3 length: 13 residues. V was cut by 7 bases and J by 7 bases, with 16 bases left in between. The CDR3 DNA reads as TGTGCCAGCACCCTGGACATGCCGGGGACCCAGTACTTC. Its translation: CASTLDMPGTQYF.

This clonotype was seen a handful of times. The chain carries TRBV6-6 and TRBJ2-5; 7 nucleotides line up with TRBD2. The trim removed 5 bases at V and 2 bases at J, leaving 8 bases unmatched. In germline, CDR1 is MNHNY, CDR2 SVGAGI (reference sequence). The CDR3 extends over 15 amino acids. CDR3: CASSNPGLRQETQYF. The DNA for the CDR3 is TGTGCCAGCAGTAACCCGGGACTAAGGCAAGAGACCCAGTACTTC.

This clonotype was detected only a few times. The gene calls are TRBV2 and TRBJ1-1, with D uncertain. The CDR3 has 18 amino acids. The ends were cut back, 0 bases at V and 1 base at J, with 18 bases in the middle. Germline CDR1 SNHLY, CDR2 FYNNEI. CDR3 nucleotide sequence: TGTGCCAGCAGTGAAGCGCCAATTATCAGGCAGACGAACACTGAAGCTTTCTTT. Amino acids: CASSEAPIIRQTNTEAFF.

This clonotype has only a few counts. The chain carries TRBV9 and TRBJ2-3, with 8 positions matching TRBD2. J lost 1 base, V lost 0 bases, and 4 bases had no gene match. CDR1 is SGDLS, CDR2 YYNGEE, per germline. This CDR3 has 16 residues. The CDR3 loop reads CASSVAASGRTDTQYF. The CDR3 DNA reads as TGTGCCAGCAGCGTAGCAGCTAGCGGGCGCACAGATACGCAGTATTTT.

The chain employs TRBV29-1 and TRBJ1-1, with D perhaps matching TRBD1 (5 bases). V was clipped by 4 bases and J by 6 bases, with 9 bases between them. The CDR3 extends over 11 amino acids. Per the germline V gene, CDR1 is SQVTM and CDR2 is ANQGSEA. As DNA, the CDR3 is TGCAGCGTTGTACGGGGCCCTGAAGCTTTCTTT. The encoded protein is CSVVRGPEAFF.

This clonotype was seen a handful of times. The chain combines TRBV18 with TRBJ2-2, with 8 bases fitting TRBD2. V shed 2 bases and J 2 bases; nucleotides not matched to a gene: 4. From germline, CDR1 is KGHSH and CDR2 LQKENI. This CDR3 has 16 residues. The CDR3 coding sequence is TGTGCCAGCTCACCAGGCGGGGGGCCTAACACCGGGGAGCTGTTTTTT. This translates into CASSPGGGPNTGELFF.

This clonotype has just a few counts. The V call is TRBV28, the J call TRBJ2-7, with 7 nucleotides matching TRBD1. Germline V gives CDR1 MDHEN, CDR2 SYDVKM. The trim removed 6 bases at V and 2 bases at J, leaving 16 bases unmatched. The CDR3 has 17 amino acids. CDR3 DNA: TGTGCCAGCAGCAATGGACCCCCGGGACAGCCAACCTACGAGCAGTACGTC. Residues: CASSNGPPGQPTYEQYV.

This clonotype showed up just a few times. The J gene is TRBJ2-1, the V gene TRBV5-6; perhaps TRBD1 as D (5 bases). CDR3 length: 13 amino acids. The V and J ends lost 0 bases and 6 bases respectively, with 7 bases between them. Germline CDR1 is SGHDT and CDR2 is YYEEEE. CDR3 loop: CASSLETANEQFF. The DNA for the CDR3 is TGTGCCAGCAGCTTGGAGACAGCCAATGAGCAGTTCTTC.

This clonotype was detected only a few times. The CDR3 here is CASSLIGLGAMNTEAFF. The DNA for the CDR3 is TGCGCCAGCAGCTTGATAGGGCTCGGGGCCATGAACACTGAAGCTTTCTTT. This chain connects TRBV5-1 to TRBJ1-1; D might be TRBD1 (5 bases). The germline V gene has CDR1 SGHRS and CDR2 YFSETQ. Trimming shortened V by 1 base and J by 0 bases, and 16 bases separated the two germline ends. The CDR3 is 17 residues long.

In this sample, this clonotype turned up a few times. The genes are TRBV5-1 and TRBJ1-6, with D possibly TRBD1 on 6 matching bases. This CDR3 comprises 14 residues. The V end lost 5 bases, the J end lost 7 bases, and 13 bases lay between the germline ends. Germline-derived CDR1 and CDR2 are SGHRS and YFSETQ. The CDR3 here is CASSLSGANSPLHF. The CDR3 bases are TGCGCCAGCAGTTTATCGGGGGCCAATTCACCCCTCCACTTT.

The chain is built from TRBV11-2 and TRBJ2-1; TRBD2 aligns across 7 bases. The J segment lost 7 bases and the V segment lost 4 bases, leaving 4 bases of the junction unmatched. The CDR3 has 13 residues. The V gene's germline CDR1 is SGHAT and CDR2 FQNNGV. This CDR3 is CASSWGGGNEQFF. The CDR3 DNA reads TGTGCCAGCAGCTGGGGCGGGGGAAATGAGCAGTTCTTC.

In its sample, this clonotype was seen a few times. The rearrangement joins TRBV5-4 to TRBJ1-2; no clear D. Germline loops: CDR1 SGHNT, CDR2 YYREEE (reference sequence). The V end lost 1 base, the J end lost 7 bases, and 11 bases lay between the germline ends. This CDR3 comprises 13 residues. The CDR3 DNA follows: TGTGCCAGCAGCTTGAGCGTTTCGAGTGGCTACACCTTC. This gives the protein CASSLSVSSGYTF.

As for this clonotype: The junction departs from germline at one end; a sequencing error may be responsible. The chain joins TRBV12-3 or TRBV12-4 to TRBJ2-7; a possible D gene is TRBD1 (6 bases). CDR3 length equals 11 residues. The CDR3 bases are TGTGCCAGCAATCAAGGTACAGGGCTGGACTTC. This translates into CASNQGTGLDF.

This clonotype was seen more than once but under ten times. This chain connects TRBV7-7 to TRBJ2-7; TRBD1 might be the D (6 bases). The CDR3 is 16 residues long. The germline gives CDR1 SSHAT, CDR2 FNYEAQ (reference sequence). The CDR3, as DNA: TGTGCTAGCAGCCCTAGATCAGGGGTTTCTTCCTACGAGCAGTACGTC. This translates into CASSPRSGVSSYEQYV.

This clonotype came up many times. The V and J genes are TRBV28 and TRBJ2-7; perhaps TRBD1 as D (5 bases). The CDR3 contains 16 residues. Germline CDR1 MDHEN, CDR2 SYDVKM. The V and J ends lost 1 base and 4 bases respectively, with 17 bases between them. CDR3 DNA sequence: TGTGCCAGCAGTTTATTCCCTGGGCAGGGAAGATACGAGCAGTACGTC. As protein: CASSLFPGQGRYEQYV.

This clonotype has only a few counts. The chain has TRBV2 and TRBJ1-5; the D is unclear. Trimming pared 2 bases from V and 5 bases from J, leaving 10 bases between. Germline V gene sequence: CDR1 SNHLY, CDR2 FYNNEI. This CDR3 has 14 residues. The CDR3 DNA follows: TGTGCCAGCAGTGAACGGGCAGAAGATCAGCCCCAGCATTTT. Its protein product is CASSERAEDQPQHF.

J is TRBJ2-1 and V is TRBV12-3 or TRBV12-4; 10 positions match TRBD2. This CDR3 spans 19 amino acids. The J segment lost 0 bases and the V segment lost 6 bases, leaving 14 bases of the junction unmatched. The CDR3 here is CASSPSVERGGSSYNEQFF. CDR3 DNA sequence: TGTGCCAGCAGCCCGTCTGTGGAGCGGGGGGGGAGCTCCTACAATGAGCAGTTCTTC.

The chain couples TRBV12-3 or TRBV12-4 to TRBJ2-2; 8 bases are shared with TRBD1. CDR3 length: 15 amino acids. J lost 4 bases, V lost 2 bases, and 3 bases had no gene match. The CDR3 DNA follows: TGTGCCAGCAGTTTACAGGGGGCGGTCACCGGGGAGCTGTTTTTT. Its translation: CASSLQGAVTGELFF.

This chain links TRBV11-2 with TRBJ1-2, with TRBD1 matching 10 bases. J lost 2 bases, V lost 4 bases, and 1 base had no gene match. CDR3 length equals 14 residues. Germline V lookup: CDR1 SGHAT, CDR2 FQNNGV. CDR3 residues: CASSWGQGNYGYTF. As DNA, the CDR3 is TGTGCCAGCAGCTGGGGACAGGGGAACTATGGCTACACCTTC.

Only a few counts were recorded for this clonotype. This sequence joins TRBV7-9 and TRBJ1-2, with TRBD1 identical over 7 bases. The CDR3 spans 13 residues. Germline V lookup: CDR1 SEHNR, CDR2 FQNEAQ (reference sequence). J gave up 8 bases and V 5 bases, and 8 bases lay outside the gene matches. This chain's CDR3 is CASSPGQAGGYTF. CDR3 DNA sequence: TGTGCCAGCAGCCCAGGACAGGCTGGCGGCTACACCTTC. Full variable domain (remainder filled in from reference TRBV7-9 and TRBJ1-2): DTGVSQNPRHKITKRGQNVTFRCDPISEHNRLYWYRQTLGQGPEFLTYFQNEAQLEKSRLLSDRFSAERPKGSFSTLEIQRTEQGDSAMYLCASSPGQAGGYTFGSGTRLTVV.

The CDR3 region is CASRTAGEGLEQYV. The CDR3 DNA sequence: TGTGCCAGCAGAACGGCGGGAGAGGGTCTCGAGCAGTACGTC. The rearrangement joins TRBV5-6 to TRBJ2-7, with TRBD2 matching 7 bases. The V gene end was trimmed by 5 bases and the J gene end by 6 bases; junction bases not matched to a gene: 11. Per germline, CDR1 SGHDT and CDR2 YYEEEE. There are 14 residues in the CDR3.

This clonotype was detected a few times. This chain uses TRBV2 with TRBJ2-3, with TRBD2 identical over 15 bases. The ends lost 6 bases at V and 6 bases at J; junction bases unmatched: 7. The CDR3 spans 16 residues. Per germline, CDR1 SNHLY and CDR2 FYNNEI. CDR3: CASRTGGTSGGDTQYF. The CDR3 DNA sequence: TGTGCCAGCAGGACCGGCGGGACTAGCGGGGGGGATACGCAGTATTTT.

This chain uses TRBV24-1 with TRBJ2-3, with D unclear. The CDR3 contains 13 residues. The ends were cut back, 3 bases at V and 3 bases at J, with 6 bases in the middle. Germline V lookup: CDR1 KGHDR, CDR2 SFDVKD. CDR3 sequence: CATSDLGTDTQYF. Here the CDR3 DNA reads TGTGCCACCAGTGATCTGGGGACAGATACGCAGTATTTT.

The chain joins TRBV29-1 to TRBJ2-3; D gene ambiguous. CDR1 is SQVTM and CDR2 is ANQGSEA in the germline V gene. The CDR3 contains 12 residues. Trimming stripped 4 bases from V and 2 bases from J, with 7 bases between. In nucleotides, the CDR3 is TGCAGCGTTGTTCATGACACAGATACGCAGTATTTT. Protein sequence: CSVVHDTDTQYF.